Presented here are 17 T cell receptor beta chains from one specimen sequenced in a study of CD8+CD57+ T cells in acquired aplastic anemia. Patients who underwent sequencing had shown CD8+CD57+ cell expansion by flow cytometry. Genomic DNA constituted the template upon which TCR beta VDJ and CDR3 profiling was performed. Via MiXCR, TCRdb re-called the reads, giving one row per CDR3 protein. The repertoire consists of 150,000 to 200,000 distinct CDR3 sequences, with around 63% occurring once and the leading ten covering 40% to 50%. Sample: sorted CD4+, CD8+, or CD8+CD57+ T cells (not recorded which) from PBMCs. The source of these receptors is a human donor with aplastic anemia.

The J gene is TRBJ1-2, the V gene TRBV7-7; D not certain. The CDR3 has 17 residues. CDR1 and CDR2 (germline): SSHAT, FNYEAQ (reference sequence). Trimming left V 1 base short and J 1 base short, with 16 bases between. The CDR3 reads CASSLGAAQNLNYGYTF. The CDR3 DNA reads TGTGCCAGCAGCTTAGGAGCGGCCCAGAACCTTAACTATGGCTACACCTTC.

This clonotype was counted a single time. The chain employs TRBV7-2 and TRBJ1-4; 9 positions agree with TRBD1. Germline values: CDR1 SGHTA, CDR2 FQGNSA. CDR3 size: 19 residues. V lost 0 bases, J lost 10 bases, and 18 bases stayed unmatched. CDR3 residues: CASSLAPSGTGSRVGKLFF. CDR3 nucleotides: TGTGCCAGCAGCTTAGCGCCTTCAGGGACAGGGAGTAGGGTAGGAAAACTGTTTTTT.

This clonotype came up many times. This sequence joins TRBV2 and TRBJ1-1; 9 positions match TRBD1. The CDR3 length is 18 residues. V shed 2 bases and J 4 bases; nucleotides not matched to a gene: 14. The V gene's germline CDR1 is SNHLY and CDR2 FYNNEI. CDR3 sequence reads: CASSELGRDRVFCTEAFF. CDR3 DNA: TGTGCCAGCAGTGAACTTGGGCGGGACAGGGTATTTTGCACTGAAGCTTTCTTT.

The chain recombines TRBV7-2 with TRBJ2-5; possible D gene TRBD2, 5 bases. Germline values: CDR1 SGHTA, CDR2 FQGNSA. Trimming shortened V by 2 bases and J by 7 bases, and 17 bases separated the two germline ends. This CDR3 is 15 amino acids long. Here the CDR3 DNA reads TGTGCCAGCAGCTTATGGGCTAGCAGGCAGCGGACCCAGTACTTC. As protein: CASSLWASRQRTQYF.

This chain connects TRBV7-2 to TRBJ2-3; TRBD2 agrees at 7 bases. Germline V gives CDR1 SGHTA, CDR2 FQGNSA. This CDR3 has 14 residues. The junction had 6 bases not matched to a gene; V was cut back by 5 bases and J by 4 bases. For the CDR3, the DNA is TGTGCCAGCAGCACCAGGACTAGAGCAGATACGCAGTATTTT. It is translated as CASSTRTRADTQYF.

The sample holds one count of this clonotype. The chain has TRBV6-5 and TRBJ2-5, with a possible D match to TRBD1 (6 bases). The V end was cut by 5 bases, the J end by 4 bases, with 11 bases between. This CDR3 comprises 13 residues. Looked up from germline, CDR1 is MNHEY and CDR2 is SVGAGI. CDR3 DNA sequence: TGTGCCAGCAGTGACAGGCTCGGAGAGACCCAGTACTTC. Translated, it gives CASSDRLGETQYF.

This sequence joins TRBV20-1 and TRBJ2-5; 13 bases map to TRBD2. Germline CDR1 DFQATT, CDR2 SNEGSKA (reference sequence). The CDR3 consists of 15 residues. V was pared by 4 bases and J by 5 bases, with 7 bases of the junction left unmatched. The CDR3 DNA reads TGCAGTGCTACGGGGGGACTAGCGGGGCCTGAGACCCAGTACTTC. It is translated as CSATGGLAGPETQYF.

This clonotype was observed a few times. The V call is TRBV10-2, the J call TRBJ2-7, with TRBD2 identical over 7 bases. The CDR3 length is 14 residues. CDR1 WSHSY and CDR2 SAAADI come from the germline V gene. Trimming cost V 6 bases and J 3 bases; bases outside gene matches: 8. CDR3 DNA sequence: TGCGCCAGCAGACCTCTAGCGGAGAACTACGAGCAGTACTTC. This encodes CASRPLAENYEQYF.

The chain recombines TRBV5-1 with TRBJ2-1, with 9 bases matching TRBD2. This CDR3 is built from 16 residues. The germline CDR1 and CDR2 sequences are SGHRS and YFSETQ. The junction had 5 bases not matched to a gene; V was cut back by 0 bases and J by 4 bases. The CDR3 protein is CASSLGGLATYNEQFF. The CDR3 DNA reads TGCGCCAGCAGCTTGGGAGGACTAGCGACTTACAATGAGCAGTTCTTC.

This clonotype was detected only a few times. The junction differs from germline at one of its ends, possibly a read error. V is TRBV12-3 or TRBV12-4 and J is TRBJ2-2; perhaps TRBD2 as D (6 bases). This CDR3 is built from 11 residues. Here the CDR3 reads CASSLGREQFF. CDR3 in DNA: TGTGCCAGCAGTCTGGGACGGGAGCAGTTTTTT.

With regard to this clonotype: Mismatch with germline at one junction end may stem from a read error. This sequence joins TRBV24-1 and TRBJ2-5, with 12 positions matching TRBD1. The germline gives CDR1 KGHDR, CDR2 SFDVKD. This CDR3 contains 16 residues. The CDR3 nucleotides read TGTGCCACCAGTGGTAGGGACAGGGGGCGGGTAGAGACCCAGCACTTC. Translated: CATSGRDRGRVETQHF.

This clonotype was seen more than once but under ten times. The chain couples TRBV7-2 to TRBJ1-6, with 8 bases matching TRBD1. The V segment lost 6 bases and the J segment 6 bases; nucleotides outside the gene matches: 7. The CDR3 spans 15 residues. Looked up from germline, CDR1 is SGHTA and CDR2 is FQGNSA. CDR3 in DNA: TGTGCCAGCAGTCTGGGACAGGAGTTTAATTCACCCCTCCACTTT. As protein: CASSLGQEFNSPLHF.

This rearrangement joins TRBV6-2 or TRBV6-3 to TRBJ1-6; D gene ambiguous. Germline lookup yields CDR1 MNHEY and CDR2 SVGEGT. V was clipped by 7 bases and J by 3 bases, with 16 bases between them. The CDR3 runs 16 residues. The CDR3 DNA sequence: TGTGCCAGCACCAACGAAGGCGACGGCTATAATTCACCCCTCCACTTT. Translation gives CASTNEGDGYNSPLHF.

V gene TRBV24-1 combines with J gene TRBJ1-2; D is unclear. CDR1 is KGHDR, CDR2 SFDVKD, per germline. The CDR3 is made up of 13 amino acids. Trimming removed 2 bases at V and 7 bases at J, with 10 bases between. The CDR3 DNA reads TGTGCCACCAGTGATTCTTCGACGGGTGGCTACACCTTC. This sequence encodes CATSDSSTGGYTF.

This clonotype occurred once. J is TRBJ2-7 and V is TRBV2, with D unclear. The CDR3 runs 12 residues. Trimming left V 6 bases short and J 6 bases short, with 12 bases between. Germline loops: CDR1 SNHLY, CDR2 FYNNEI. The CDR3 DNA is TGTGCCAGCAGCTTGGTCACGGGCGAGCAGTACTTC. It encodes CASSLVTGEQYF.

This clonotype was detected only once. An end of the junction does not agree with germline; a read error may underlie this. This chain connects TRBV7-9 to TRBJ1-6, with 9 bases identical to TRBD1. CDR3 length: 17 amino acids. Germline V gene data show CDR1 as SEHNR and CDR2 as FQNEAQ (reference sequence). The CDR3, as DNA: TGTGCCAGCAGCCCCCGGGACAGGGACTCCTATAACTCACCCCTCCACTTT. The encoded protein is CASSPRDRDSYNSPLHF.

Points on this clonotype: The conserved closing phenylalanine or tryptophan is absent in this CDR3, likely reflecting a read error. The chain has TRBV5-1 and TRBJ2-1, with TRBD1 matching 7 bases. This CDR3 region has 12 residues. The germline CDR1 and CDR2 sequences are SGHRS and YFSETQ. V lost 0 bases, J lost 9 bases, and 0 bases stayed unmatched. CDR3: CASSLDRGEQFL. CDR3 nucleotide sequence: TGCGCCAGCAGCTTGGACAGGGGTGAGCAGTTCCTC.